This T cell receptor (beta chain) was sequenced for a study of T cells in Graves' hyperthyroidism and ophthalmopathy. Overall study: Once the initial diagnosis was made, peripheral blood was obtained before any treatment. Study-wide points: Most thyroid clonotypes with frequency above 0.001 were detected in blood. The model made its ophthalmopathy prediction, and onset followed a median 6.5 months later.

With 1 base removed from V and 3 bases from J, the gap between germline ends came to 6 bases. CDR1 is LNHDA, CDR2 SQIVND, per germline (reference sequence). The CDR3 has 13 residues. On this clonotype itself: Its target is not known.

RNA transcripts served as the template for amplifying TCR beta CDR3 regions. HTBI primers drove first-round RT-PCR of the TCR CDR3. From the multiplex PCR reads, TCRdb called clonotypes with MiXCR, one entry per CDR3 protein. The table records around 350,000 distinct CDR3 sequences, around 25% of them present only once. Graves' hyperthyroidism was deemed stable given no ophthalmopathy progression within 18 months. This clonotype originated in a man between 50 and 59 years old with Graves' hyperthyroidism. The chain has TRBV19 and TRBJ2-5; D is undetermined. What was sequenced was blood. The CDR3: CASSIAGKETQYF. The CDR3 DNA reads as TGTGCCAGTAGTATAGCTGGTAAAGAGACCCAGTACTTC.